This T cell receptor (beta chain) appears in the sequencing data of a study of T cells in localized non-small cell lung cancer. Study results and limitations: It remains possible that heterogeneity exists, since only one tumor region was sequenced. Prolonged overall survival went with higher T cell density in the blood.

The assay was immunoSEQ multiplex PCR, and TCRdb's table has in-frame clones only and misses some. The repertoire holds over 25,000 clones, with over 65% as singletons. Regarding this clone: Its target is not known.

This clonotype was obtained from a male donor aged 60 or over with stage II squamous cell lung carcinoma. The sample was peripheral blood, taken before any cancer treatment.

The CDR3 is CASSSGTGSTSYEQYF. CDR3 in DNA: TGCGCCAGCAGCTCAGGGACAGGATCCACCTCCTACGAGCAGTACTTC. J is TRBJ2-7 and V is TRBV5-1, with 8 positions matching TRBD1. Germline loops: CDR1 SGHRS, CDR2 YFSETQ. The CDR3 sequence is 16 residues long. Trimming at V came to 3 bases and at J to 0 bases, leaving 8 bases not matched to a gene.